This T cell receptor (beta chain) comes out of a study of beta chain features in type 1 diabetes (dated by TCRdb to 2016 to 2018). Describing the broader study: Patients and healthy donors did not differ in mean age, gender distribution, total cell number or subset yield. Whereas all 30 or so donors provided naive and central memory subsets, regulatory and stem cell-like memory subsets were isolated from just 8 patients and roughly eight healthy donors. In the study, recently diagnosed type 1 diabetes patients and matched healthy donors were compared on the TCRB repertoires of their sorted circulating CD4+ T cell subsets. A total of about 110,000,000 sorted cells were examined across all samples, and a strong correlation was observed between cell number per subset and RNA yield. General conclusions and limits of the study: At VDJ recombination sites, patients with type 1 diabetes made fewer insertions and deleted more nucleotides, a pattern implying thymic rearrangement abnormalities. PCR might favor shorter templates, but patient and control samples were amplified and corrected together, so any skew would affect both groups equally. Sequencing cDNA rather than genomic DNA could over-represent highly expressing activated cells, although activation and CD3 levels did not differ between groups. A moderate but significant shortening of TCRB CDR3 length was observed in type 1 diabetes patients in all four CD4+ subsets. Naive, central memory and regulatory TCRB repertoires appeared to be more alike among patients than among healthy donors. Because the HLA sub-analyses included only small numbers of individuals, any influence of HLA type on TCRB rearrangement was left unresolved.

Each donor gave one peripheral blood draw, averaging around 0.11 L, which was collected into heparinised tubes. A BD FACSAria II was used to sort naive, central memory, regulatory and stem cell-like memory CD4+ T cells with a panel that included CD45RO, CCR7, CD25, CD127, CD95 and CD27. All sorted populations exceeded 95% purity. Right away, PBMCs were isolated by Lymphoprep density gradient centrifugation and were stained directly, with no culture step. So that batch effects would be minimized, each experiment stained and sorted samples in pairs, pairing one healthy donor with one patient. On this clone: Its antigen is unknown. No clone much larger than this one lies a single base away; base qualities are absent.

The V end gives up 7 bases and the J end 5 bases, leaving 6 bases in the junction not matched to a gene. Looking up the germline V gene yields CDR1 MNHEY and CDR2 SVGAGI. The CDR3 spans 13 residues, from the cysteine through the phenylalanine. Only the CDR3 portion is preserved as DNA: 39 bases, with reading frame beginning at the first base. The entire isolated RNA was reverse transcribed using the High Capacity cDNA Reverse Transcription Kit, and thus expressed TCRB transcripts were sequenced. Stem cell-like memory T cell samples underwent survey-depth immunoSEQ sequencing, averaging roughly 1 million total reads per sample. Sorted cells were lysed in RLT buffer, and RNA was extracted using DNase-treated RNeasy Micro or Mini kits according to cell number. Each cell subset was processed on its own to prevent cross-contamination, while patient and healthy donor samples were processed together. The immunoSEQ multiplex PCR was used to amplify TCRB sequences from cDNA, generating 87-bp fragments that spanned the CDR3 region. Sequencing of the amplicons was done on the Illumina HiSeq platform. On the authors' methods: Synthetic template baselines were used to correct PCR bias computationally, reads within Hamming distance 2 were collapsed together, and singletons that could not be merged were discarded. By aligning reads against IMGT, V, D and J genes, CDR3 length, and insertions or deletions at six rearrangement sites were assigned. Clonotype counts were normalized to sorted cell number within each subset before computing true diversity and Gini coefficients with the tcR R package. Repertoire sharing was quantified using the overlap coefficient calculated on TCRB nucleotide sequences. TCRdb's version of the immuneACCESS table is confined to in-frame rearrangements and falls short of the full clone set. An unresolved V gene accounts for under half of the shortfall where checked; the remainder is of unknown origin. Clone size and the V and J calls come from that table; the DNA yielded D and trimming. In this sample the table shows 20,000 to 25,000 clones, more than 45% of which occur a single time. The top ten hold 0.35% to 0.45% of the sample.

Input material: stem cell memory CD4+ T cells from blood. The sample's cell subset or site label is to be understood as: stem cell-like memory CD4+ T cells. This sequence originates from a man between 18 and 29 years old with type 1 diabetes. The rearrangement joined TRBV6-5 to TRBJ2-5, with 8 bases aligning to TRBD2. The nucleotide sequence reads TGTGCCAGCACATCCCCGGGGGGGGAGACCCAGTACTTC. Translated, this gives CASTSPGGETQYF.